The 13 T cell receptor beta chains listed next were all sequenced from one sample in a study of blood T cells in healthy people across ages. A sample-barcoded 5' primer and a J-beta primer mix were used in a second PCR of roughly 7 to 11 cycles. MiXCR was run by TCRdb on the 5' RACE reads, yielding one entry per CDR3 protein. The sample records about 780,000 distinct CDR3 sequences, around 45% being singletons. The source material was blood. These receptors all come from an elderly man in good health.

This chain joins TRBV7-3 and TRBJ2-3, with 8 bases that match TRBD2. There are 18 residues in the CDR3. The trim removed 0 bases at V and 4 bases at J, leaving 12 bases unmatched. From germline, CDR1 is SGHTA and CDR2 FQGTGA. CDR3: CASSLTVGGGRESDTQYF. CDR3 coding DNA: TGTGCCAGCAGCTTAACGGTCGGGGGGGGCCGTGAGTCAGATACGCAGTATTTT. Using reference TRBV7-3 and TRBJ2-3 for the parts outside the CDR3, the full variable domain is GAGVSQTPSNKVTEKGKYVELRCDPISGHTALYWYRQSLGQGPEFLIYFQGTGAADDSGLPNDRFFAVRPEGSVSTLKIQRTERGDSAVYLCASSLTVGGGRESDTQYFGPGTRLTVL.

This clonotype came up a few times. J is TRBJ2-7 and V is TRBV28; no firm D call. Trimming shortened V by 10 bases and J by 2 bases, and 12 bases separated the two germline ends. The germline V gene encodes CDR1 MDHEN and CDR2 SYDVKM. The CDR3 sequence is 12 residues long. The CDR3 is CATITPTYEQYF. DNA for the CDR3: TGTGCCACTATTACCCCGACCTACGAGCAGTACTTC.

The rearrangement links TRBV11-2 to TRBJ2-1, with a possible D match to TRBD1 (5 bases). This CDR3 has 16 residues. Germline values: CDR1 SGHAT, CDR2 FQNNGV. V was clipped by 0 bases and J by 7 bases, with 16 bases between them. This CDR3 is CASSLDLARARNEQFF. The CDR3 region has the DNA TGTGCCAGCAGCTTAGATTTGGCCAGGGCACGGAATGAGCAGTTCTTC.

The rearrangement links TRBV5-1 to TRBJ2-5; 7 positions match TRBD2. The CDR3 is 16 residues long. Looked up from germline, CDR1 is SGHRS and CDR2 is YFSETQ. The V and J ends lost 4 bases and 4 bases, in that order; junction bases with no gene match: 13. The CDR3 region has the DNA TGCGCCAGCAGCACAAGACCCCTAGCGGAAAGAGAGACCCAGTACTTC. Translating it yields CASSTRPLAERETQYF.

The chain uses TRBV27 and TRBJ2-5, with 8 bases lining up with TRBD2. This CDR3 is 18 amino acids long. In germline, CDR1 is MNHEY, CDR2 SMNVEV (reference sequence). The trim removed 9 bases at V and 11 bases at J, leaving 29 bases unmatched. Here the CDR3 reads CASPKGTSKGPHTNEQYF. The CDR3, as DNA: TGTGCCAGTCCCAAGGGGACTAGTAAGGGACCCCACACGAATGAGCAGTACTTC.

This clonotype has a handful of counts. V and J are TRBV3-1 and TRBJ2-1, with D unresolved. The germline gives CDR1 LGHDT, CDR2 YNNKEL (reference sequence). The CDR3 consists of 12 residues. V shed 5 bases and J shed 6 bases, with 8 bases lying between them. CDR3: CASSSRLNEQFF. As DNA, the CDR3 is TGTGCCAGCAGCTCCCGGCTCAATGAGCAGTTCTTC.

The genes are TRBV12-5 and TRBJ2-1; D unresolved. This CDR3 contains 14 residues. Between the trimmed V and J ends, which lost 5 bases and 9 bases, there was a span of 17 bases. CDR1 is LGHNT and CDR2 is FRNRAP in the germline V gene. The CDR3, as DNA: TGTGCTAGTGGTATGGAGAGTAGCTTTGGTGAGCAGTTCTTC. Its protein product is CASGMESSFGEQFF.

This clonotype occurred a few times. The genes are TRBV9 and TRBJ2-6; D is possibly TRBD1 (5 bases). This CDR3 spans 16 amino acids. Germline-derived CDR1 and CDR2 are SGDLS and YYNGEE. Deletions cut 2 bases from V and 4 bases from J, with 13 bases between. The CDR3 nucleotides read TGTGCCAGCAGCGTTCTGCAGGGTTACGGGGCCAACGTCCTGACTTTC. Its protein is CASSVLQGYGANVLTF.

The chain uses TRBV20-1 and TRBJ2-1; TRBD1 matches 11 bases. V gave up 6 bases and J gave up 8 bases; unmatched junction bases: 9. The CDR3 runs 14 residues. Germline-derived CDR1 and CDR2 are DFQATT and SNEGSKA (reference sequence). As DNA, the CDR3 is TGCAGTGCCAAGGGACAGGGGGTGTTCCATGAGCAGTTCTTC. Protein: CSAKGQGVFHEQFF.

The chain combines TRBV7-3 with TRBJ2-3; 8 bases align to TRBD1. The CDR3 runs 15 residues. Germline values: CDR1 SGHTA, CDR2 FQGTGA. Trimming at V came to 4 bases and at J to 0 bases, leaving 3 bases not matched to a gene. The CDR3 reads CASSSRGLSTDTQYF. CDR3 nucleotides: TGTGCCAGCAGCTCCAGGGGGCTTAGCACAGATACGCAGTATTTT.

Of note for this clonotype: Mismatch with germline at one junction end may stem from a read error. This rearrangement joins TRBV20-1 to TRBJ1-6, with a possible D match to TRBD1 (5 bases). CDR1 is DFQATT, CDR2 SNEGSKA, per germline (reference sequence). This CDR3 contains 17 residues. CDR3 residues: CSAGDPGRGLGNSPLHF. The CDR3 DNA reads TGCAGTGCTGGAGATCCCGGGCGGGGCCTGGGGAATTCACCCCTCCACTTT.

The DNA of the CDR3 is TGTGCCAGCAGCCCGGGACAGGGGGCGCAAACCCAGTACTTC. Translation: CASSPGQGAQTQYF. The genes are TRBV6-4 and TRBJ2-5; TRBD1 agrees at 12 bases. CDR1 is MRHNA, CDR2 SNTAGT, per germline. Trimming cost V 6 bases and J 8 bases; bases outside gene matches: 7. This CDR3 has 14 amino acids.

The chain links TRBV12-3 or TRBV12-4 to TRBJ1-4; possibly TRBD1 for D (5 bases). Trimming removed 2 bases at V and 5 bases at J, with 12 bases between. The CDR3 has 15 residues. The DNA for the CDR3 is TGTGCCAGCAGTTTACTGGGGCAGGCCAATGAAAAACTGTTTTTT. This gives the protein CASSLLGQANEKLFF.